This TCR beta chain derives from a study of human T cells and chemical hapten exposure. Across the whole study: For sensitization, 2% DPC was applied to an approximately 2 cm by approximately 2 cm patch of upper inner arm skin. DPC 0.01% went on the upper back by patch test, with reading at 6 days.

A single record per CDR3 protein comes from TCRdb applying MiXCR to the RACE reads. The top ten clones hold less than 6.5% of a sample with 40,000 or so distinct CDR3 sequences, about 10% of them seen once. Study-level results: Among TCRs, those above 1 in 1000 frequency were unaffected by DPC sensitization.

The length of the CDR3 is 14 residues. CDR1 and CDR2 from the germline V gene are SGHTA and FQGTGA. The V and J ends lost 3 bases and 6 bases, in that order; junction bases with no gene match: 4. As to this clonotype: Its cognate antigen is unknown.

Time point: pre-sensitization, week 0. Specified treatment: therapeutic diphenylcyclopropenone sensitization with weekly scalp DPC. Total RNA was isolated from unfractionated whole blood. The chain joins TRBV7-3 to TRBJ2-1; 8 bases are shared with TRBD2. The receptor's source is a young man with alopecia areata. Some clones in this sample may be carry-over from other donors' samples. The sample here was whole blood, taken in connection with sensitization to the hapten diphenylcyclopropenone (DPC). CDR3: CASSLGLVGNEQFF. As DNA, the CDR3 is TGTGCCAGCAGCTTGGGACTAGTAGGCAATGAGCAGTTCTTC.